The entry that follows covers one T cell receptor beta chain sequence. Its antigen is undetermined. The CDR3 runs to 16 residues. The V gene's germline CDR1 is MDHEN and CDR2 SYDVKM. Trimming left V 3 bases short and J 0 bases short, with 15 bases between. This entry is derived from a study of cytomegalovirus exposure and HLA in healthy donors. Turning to the study itself: In a later analysis, the roughly 120 validation repertoires were reported to have used the same platform as the approximately 670 first-cohort repertoires.

Here immunoSEQ multiplex PCR was the method, and the copy in TCRdb shows in-frame clones only, minus some. The sample comprises a few hundred thousand clones, 88% of which are singletons, and approximately 0.9% rests with the top ten. General study results and limits: First-cohort TCR clusters were later found to tend to co-occur in the 120 validation repertoires. The study put under 200 TCR beta chains on its list as cytomegalovirus-associated.

From the approximately 120-subject validation cohort, which was separate from the roughly 690-subject first cohort, the donors were drawn. The receptor comes from a woman under 30 in good health and CMV-seronegative. This chain connects TRBV28 to TRBJ2-7; D might be TRBD2 (5 bases). The sequenced material came from PBMCs. This chain's CDR3 is CASSLAGGPASYEQYF. The CDR3 DNA follows: TGTGCCAGCAGTTTGGCGGGCGGCCCGGCCTCCTACGAGCAGTACTTC.